The T cell receptor beta chain under discussion was sequenced for a study of graft-versus-host responses after intestinal transplantation. Findings and limits, study-wide: Early post-transplant falls in HvG clones accompanied the peak levels of circulating GvH clones. Where graft-donor T cell macrochimerism was present, patients had high graft-versus-host to host-versus-graft clonal ratios in allografts. Marrow from the recipient contained GvH clones, some of which had appeared first in ileum or blood.

TCRdb's table, derived via immunoSEQ multiplex PCR, lists solely in-frame clones and lacks some. This sample has around 100,000 clones, with approximately 92% found just once. Trimming cost V 4 bases and J 2 bases, with 12 bases left between them. The CDR3 totals 14 residues. The germline V gene has CDR1 GTSNPN and CDR2 SVGIG (reference sequence). Remarks on this clone: Its matching antigen is unknown.

Sequencing used unstimulated CD4+ T cells sorted from spleen or lymph node cells, obtained before transplant. The chain has TRBV30 and TRBJ2-1; D is possibly TRBD1 (6 bases). The receptor's source is a human donor who was the organ donor for an intestinal transplant. CDR3 DNA sequence: TGTGCCTGGAATCAGGGGAATCCCTACAATGAGCAGTTCTTC. Translation gives CAWNQGNPYNEQFF.